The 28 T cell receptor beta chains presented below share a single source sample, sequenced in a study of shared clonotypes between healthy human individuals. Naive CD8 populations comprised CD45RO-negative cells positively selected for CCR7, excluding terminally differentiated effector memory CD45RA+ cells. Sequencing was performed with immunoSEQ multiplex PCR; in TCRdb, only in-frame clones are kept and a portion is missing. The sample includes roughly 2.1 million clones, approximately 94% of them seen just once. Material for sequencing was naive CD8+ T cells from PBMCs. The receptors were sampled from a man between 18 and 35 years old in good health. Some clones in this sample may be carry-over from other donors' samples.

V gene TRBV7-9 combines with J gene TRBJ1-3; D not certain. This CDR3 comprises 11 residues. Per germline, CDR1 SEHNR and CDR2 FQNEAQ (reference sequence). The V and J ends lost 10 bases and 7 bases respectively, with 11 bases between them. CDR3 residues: CATKGINTIYF. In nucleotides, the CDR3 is TGTGCCACAAAAGGTATCAACACCATATATTTT.

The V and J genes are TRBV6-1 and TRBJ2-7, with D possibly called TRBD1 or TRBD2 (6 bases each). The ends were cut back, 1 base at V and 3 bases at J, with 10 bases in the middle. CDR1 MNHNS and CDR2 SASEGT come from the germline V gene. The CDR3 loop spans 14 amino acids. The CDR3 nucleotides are TGTGCCAGCAGTGAAGGCCGGGGGCTCTACGAGCAGTACTTC. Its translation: CASSEGRGLYEQYF.

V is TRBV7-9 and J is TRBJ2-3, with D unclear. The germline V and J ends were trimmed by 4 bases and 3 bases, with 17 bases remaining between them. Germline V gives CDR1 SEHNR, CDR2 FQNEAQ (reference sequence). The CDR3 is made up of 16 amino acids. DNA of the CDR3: TGTGCCAGCAGCTCCCGCTCTCTTGTGGGGACAGATACGCAGTATTTT. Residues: CASSSRSLVGTDTQYF.

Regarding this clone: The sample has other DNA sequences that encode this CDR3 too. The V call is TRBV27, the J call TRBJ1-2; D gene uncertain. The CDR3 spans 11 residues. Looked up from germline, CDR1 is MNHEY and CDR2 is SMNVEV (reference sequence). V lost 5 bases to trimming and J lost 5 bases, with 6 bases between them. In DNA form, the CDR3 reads TGTGCCAGCAGTCCGGGGTATGGCTACACCTTC. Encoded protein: CASSPGYGYTF.

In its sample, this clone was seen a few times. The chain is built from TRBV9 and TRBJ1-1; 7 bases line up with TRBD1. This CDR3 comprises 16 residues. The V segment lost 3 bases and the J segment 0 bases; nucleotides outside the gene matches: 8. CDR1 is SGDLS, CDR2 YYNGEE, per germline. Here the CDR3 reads CASSALPGTVNTEAFF. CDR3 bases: TGTGCCAGCAGCGCCCTCCCCGGGACAGTGAACACTGAAGCTTTCTTT.

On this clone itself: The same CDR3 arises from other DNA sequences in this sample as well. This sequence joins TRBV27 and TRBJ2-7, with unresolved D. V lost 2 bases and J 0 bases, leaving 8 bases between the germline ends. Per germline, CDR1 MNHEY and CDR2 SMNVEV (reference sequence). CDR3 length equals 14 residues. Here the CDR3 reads CASSLQVSSYEQYF. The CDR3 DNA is TGTGCCAGCAGTTTACAGGTATCCTCCTACGAGCAGTACTTC.

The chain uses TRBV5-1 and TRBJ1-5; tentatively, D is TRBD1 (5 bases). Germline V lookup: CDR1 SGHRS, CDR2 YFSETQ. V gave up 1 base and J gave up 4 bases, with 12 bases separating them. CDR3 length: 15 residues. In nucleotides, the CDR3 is TGCGCCAGCAGCTTGTACTTGGGGCCGAATCAGCCCCAGCATTTT. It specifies CASSLYLGPNQPQHF.

CDR3 DNA: TGTGCCAGCAGGGAGGGCCCGAGCACAGATACGCAGTATTTT. Translating gives CASREGPSTDTQYF. The chain joins TRBV4-2 to TRBJ2-3, with a possible D match to TRBD2 (6 bases). CDR3 length: 14 amino acids. Germline-derived CDR1 and CDR2 are LGHNA and YNFKEQ. Between the trimmed V and J ends, which lost 6 bases and 0 bases, there was a span of 10 bases.

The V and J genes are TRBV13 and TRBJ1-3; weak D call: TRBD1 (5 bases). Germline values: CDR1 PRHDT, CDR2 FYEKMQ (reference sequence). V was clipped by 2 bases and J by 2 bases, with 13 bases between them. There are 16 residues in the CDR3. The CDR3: CASSLMAGRAGNTIYF. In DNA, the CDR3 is TGTGCCAGCAGCTTAATGGCGGGCAGGGCTGGAAACACCATATATTTT. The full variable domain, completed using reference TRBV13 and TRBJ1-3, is AAGVIQSPRHLIKEKRETATLKCYPIPRHDTVYWYQQGPGQDPQFLISFYEKMQSDKGSIPDRFSAQQFSDYHSELNMSSLELGDSALYFCASSLMAGRAGNTIYFGEGSWLTVV.

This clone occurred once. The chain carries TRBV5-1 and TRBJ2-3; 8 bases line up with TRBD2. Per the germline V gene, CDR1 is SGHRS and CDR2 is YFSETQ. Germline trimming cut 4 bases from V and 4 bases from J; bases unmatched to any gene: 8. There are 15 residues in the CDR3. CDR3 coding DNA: TGCGCCAGCAGCCCGAAGCGGGAGTCCCCAGATACGCAGTATTTT. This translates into CASSPKRESPDTQYF.

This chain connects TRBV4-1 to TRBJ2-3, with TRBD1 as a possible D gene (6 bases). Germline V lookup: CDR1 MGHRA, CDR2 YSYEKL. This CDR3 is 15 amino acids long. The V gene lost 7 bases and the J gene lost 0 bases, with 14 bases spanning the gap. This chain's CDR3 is CASTWGPISTDTQYF. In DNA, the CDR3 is TGCGCCAGCACCTGGGGGCCGATAAGCACAGATACGCAGTATTTT.

As DNA, the CDR3 is TGTGCCAGCAGGGCGGGACAGTCCCAGTACTTC. This codes for CASRAGQSQYF. The chain carries TRBV2 and TRBJ2-7, with D possibly being TRBD1 (7 bases). This CDR3 is 11 amino acids long. Germline values: CDR1 SNHLY, CDR2 FYNNEI. Trimming took 6 bases from V and 10 from J, leaving 13 bases between them.

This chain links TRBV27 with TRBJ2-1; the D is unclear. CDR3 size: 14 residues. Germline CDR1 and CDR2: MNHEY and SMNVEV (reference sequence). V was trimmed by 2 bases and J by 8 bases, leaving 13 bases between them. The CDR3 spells CASSLQTIRDEQFF. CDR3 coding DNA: TGTGCCAGCAGTTTACAAACGATAAGGGATGAGCAGTTCTTC.

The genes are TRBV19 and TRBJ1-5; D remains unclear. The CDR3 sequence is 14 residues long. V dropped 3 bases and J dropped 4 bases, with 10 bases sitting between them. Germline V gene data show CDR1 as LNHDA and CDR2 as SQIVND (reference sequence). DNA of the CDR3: TGTGCCAGTAGTATTATCAACCAAAATCAGCCCCAGCATTTT. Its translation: CASSIINQNQPQHF.

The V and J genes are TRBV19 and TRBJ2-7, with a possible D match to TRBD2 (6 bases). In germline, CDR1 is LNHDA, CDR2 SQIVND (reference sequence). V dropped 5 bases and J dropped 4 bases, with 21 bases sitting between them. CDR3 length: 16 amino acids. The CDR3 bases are TGTGCCAGTAGTCCCCTAGACGGGGACTCGGGGTACGAGCAGTACTTC. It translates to CASSPLDGDSGYEQYF.

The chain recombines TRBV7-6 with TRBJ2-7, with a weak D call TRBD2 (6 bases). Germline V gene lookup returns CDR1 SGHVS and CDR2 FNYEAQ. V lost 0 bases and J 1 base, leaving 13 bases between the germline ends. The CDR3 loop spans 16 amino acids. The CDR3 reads CASSLAGGPRSYEQYF. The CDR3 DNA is TGTGCCAGCAGCTTAGCGGGGGGTCCGAGGTCCTACGAGCAGTACTTC.

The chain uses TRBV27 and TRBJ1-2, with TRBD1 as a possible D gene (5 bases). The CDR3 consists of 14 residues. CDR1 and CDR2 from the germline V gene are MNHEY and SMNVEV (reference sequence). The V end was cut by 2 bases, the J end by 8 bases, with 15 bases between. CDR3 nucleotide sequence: TGTGCCAGCAGTTTAACTCCCAGGGTAAACGGCTACACCTTC. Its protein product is CASSLTPRVNGYTF.

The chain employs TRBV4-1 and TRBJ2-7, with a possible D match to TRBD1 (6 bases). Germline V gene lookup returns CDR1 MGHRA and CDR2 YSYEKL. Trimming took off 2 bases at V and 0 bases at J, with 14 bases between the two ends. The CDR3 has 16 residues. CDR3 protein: CASSQPPTGISYEQYF. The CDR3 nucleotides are TGCGCCAGCAGCCAACCTCCTACAGGGATCTCCTACGAGCAGTACTTC.

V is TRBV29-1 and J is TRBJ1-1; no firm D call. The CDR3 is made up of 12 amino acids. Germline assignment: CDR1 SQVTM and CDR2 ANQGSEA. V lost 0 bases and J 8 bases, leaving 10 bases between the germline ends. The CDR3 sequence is CSVEDRAVEAFF. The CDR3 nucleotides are TGCAGCGTTGAAGATAGGGCAGTCGAAGCTTTCTTT.

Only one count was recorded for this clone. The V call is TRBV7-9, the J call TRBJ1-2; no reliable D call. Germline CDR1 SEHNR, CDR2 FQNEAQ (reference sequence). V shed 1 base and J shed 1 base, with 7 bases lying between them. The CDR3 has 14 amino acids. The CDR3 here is CASSLVVSNYGYTF. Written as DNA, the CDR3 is TGTGCCAGCAGCTTAGTGGTCAGTAACTATGGCTACACCTTC.

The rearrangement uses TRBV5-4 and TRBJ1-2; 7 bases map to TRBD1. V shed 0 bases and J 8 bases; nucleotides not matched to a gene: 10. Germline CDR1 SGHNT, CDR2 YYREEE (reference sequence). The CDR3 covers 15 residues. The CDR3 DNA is TGTGCCAGCAGCTTGGGATCGCCGACAGGGCGAGGCTACACCTTC. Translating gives CASSLGSPTGRGYTF.

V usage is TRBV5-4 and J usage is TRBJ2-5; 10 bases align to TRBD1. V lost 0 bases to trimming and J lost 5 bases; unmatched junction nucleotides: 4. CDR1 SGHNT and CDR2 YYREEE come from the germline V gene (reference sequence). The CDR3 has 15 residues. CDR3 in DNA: TGTGCCAGCAGCTTGGGGGACAGGGGCTTTGAGACCCAGTACTTC. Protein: CASSLGDRGFETQYF.

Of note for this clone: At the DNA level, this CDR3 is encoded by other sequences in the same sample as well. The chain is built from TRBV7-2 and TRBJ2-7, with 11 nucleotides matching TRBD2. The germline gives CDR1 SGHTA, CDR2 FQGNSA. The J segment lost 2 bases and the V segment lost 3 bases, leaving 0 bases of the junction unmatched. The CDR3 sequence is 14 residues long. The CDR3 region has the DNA TGTGCCAGCAGCTTGACTAGCGGGACCTACGAGCAGTACTTC. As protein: CASSLTSGTYEQYF.

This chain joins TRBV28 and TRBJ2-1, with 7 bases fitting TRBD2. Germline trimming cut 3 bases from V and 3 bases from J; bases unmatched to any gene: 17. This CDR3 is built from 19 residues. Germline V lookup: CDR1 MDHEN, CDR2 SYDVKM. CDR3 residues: CASSFWGSAGVANYNEQFF. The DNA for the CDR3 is TGTGCCAGCAGTTTTTGGGGGTCGGCGGGAGTAGCTAACTACAATGAGCAGTTCTTC.

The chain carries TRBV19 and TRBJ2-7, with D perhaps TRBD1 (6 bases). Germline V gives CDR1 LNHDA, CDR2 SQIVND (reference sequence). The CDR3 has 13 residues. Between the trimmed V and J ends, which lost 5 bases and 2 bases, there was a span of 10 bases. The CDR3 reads CASSLQGTYEQYF. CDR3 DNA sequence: TGTGCCAGTAGTTTACAGGGTACCTACGAGCAGTACTTC.

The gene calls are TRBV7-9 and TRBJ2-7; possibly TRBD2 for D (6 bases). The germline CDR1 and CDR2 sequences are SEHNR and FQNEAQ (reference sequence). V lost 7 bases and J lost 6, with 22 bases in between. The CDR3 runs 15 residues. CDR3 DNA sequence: TGTGCCAGCACCACCACCGGGGGAGGAGTCCCCGAGCAGTACTTC. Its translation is CASTTTGGGVPEQYF.

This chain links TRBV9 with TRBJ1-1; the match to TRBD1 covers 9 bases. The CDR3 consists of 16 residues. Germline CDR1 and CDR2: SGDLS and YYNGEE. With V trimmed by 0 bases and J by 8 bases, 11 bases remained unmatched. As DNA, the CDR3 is TGTGCCAGCAGCGTAGGATTGGACAGGGGCTTTATGGAAGCTTTCTTT. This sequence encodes CASSVGLDRGFMEAFF.

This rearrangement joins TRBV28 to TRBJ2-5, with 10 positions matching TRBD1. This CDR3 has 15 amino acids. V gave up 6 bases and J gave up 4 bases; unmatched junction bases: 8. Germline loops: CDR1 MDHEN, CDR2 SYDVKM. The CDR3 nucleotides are TGTGCCAGCAGGAAGGACAGGGGGTACGGAGAGACCCAGTACTTC. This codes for CASRKDRGYGETQYF.